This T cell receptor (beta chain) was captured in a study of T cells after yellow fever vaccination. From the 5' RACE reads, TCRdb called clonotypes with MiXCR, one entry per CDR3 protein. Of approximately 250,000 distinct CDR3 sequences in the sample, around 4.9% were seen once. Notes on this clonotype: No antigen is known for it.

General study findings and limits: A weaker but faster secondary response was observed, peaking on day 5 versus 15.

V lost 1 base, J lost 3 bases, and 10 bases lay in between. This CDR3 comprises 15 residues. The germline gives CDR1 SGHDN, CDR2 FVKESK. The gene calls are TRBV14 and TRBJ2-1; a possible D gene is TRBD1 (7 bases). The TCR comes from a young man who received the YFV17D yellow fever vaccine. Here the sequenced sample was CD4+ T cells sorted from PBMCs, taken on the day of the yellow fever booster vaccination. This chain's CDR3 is CASSQVQGGYNEQFF. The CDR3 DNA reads TGTGCCAGCAGCCAAGTGCAGGGGGGCTACAATGAGCAGTTCTTC. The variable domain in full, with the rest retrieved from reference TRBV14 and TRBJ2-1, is EAGVTQFPSHSVIEKGQTVTLRCDPISGHDNLYWYRRVMGKEIKFLLHFVKESKQDESGMPNNRFLAERTGGTYSTLKVQPAELEDSGVYFCASSQVQGGYNEQFFGPGTRLTVL.